This T cell receptor (beta chain) was recovered during a study of blood T cell repertoires in COVID-19. Study background: PBMCs, B-cell-depleted T cells, or T cells were the source of the cDNA or gDNA that made up the material.

Germline CDR1 SEHNR, CDR2 FQNEAQ (reference sequence). Trimming stripped 8 bases from V and 0 bases from J, with 10 bases between. The CDR3 has 13 amino acids. TCRdb's copy holds only in-frame clones and misses some; the assay was immunoSEQ multiplex PCR. The table records over 15,000 clones, about four fifths of them present only once. Sequenced material: peripheral blood. This chain joins TRBV7-9 and TRBJ1-1; weak D call: TRBD1 (6 bases). The sequence came from a man of 80 years or more with acute or convalescent COVID-19. This CDR3 reads CASARDMNTEAFF. For the CDR3, the DNA is TGTGCCAGCGCAAGGGACATGAACACTGAAGCTTTCTTT.